This TCR beta chain was recovered during a study of blood T cell repertoires in COVID-19. On the study more broadly: Samples came from the United States, Italy and Spain, spanning acute and convalescent COVID-19. T cells, B-cell-depleted T cells, or PBMCs supplied cDNA or gDNA.

This CDR3 has 14 amino acids. Trimming pared 2 bases from V and 5 bases from J, leaving 13 bases between. CDR1 is SGHKS and CDR2 is YYEKEE in the germline V gene (reference sequence). Authors' data handling: Amplifying reference gene primers gave estimates of nucleated cell counts. Using immunoSEQ multiplex PCR, the repertoire was profiled, and TCRdb retains in-frame clones only, with some absent. V, J and clone size are taken as reported in that table, and D and trimming were inferred from the DNA itself. Of 200,000 to 250,000 clones in the sample, approximately 81% were seen once. Sequences were obtained from peripheral blood. The clonotype was recovered from a woman aged 80 or over with acute or convalescent COVID-19. The rearrangement joins TRBV5-5 to TRBJ1-1, with a weak D call TRBD1 (6 bases). CDR3 in amino acids: CASSFPGGLTEAFF. The CDR3 DNA reads as TGTGCCAGCAGCTTTCCGGGGGGGCTGACTGAAGCTTTCTTT.